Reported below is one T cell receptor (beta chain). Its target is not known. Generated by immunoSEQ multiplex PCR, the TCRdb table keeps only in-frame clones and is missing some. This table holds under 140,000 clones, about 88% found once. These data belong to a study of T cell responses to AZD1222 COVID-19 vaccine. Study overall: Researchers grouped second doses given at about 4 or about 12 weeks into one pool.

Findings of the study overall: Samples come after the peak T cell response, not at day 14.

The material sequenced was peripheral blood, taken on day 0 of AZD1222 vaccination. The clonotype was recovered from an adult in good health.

The CDR3 protein is CSVGTANSNQPQHF. The CDR3 nucleotides are TGCAGCGTGGGGACAGCTAATAGCAATCAGCCCCAGCATTTT. V gene TRBV29-1 combines with J gene TRBJ1-5; the match to TRBD1 covers 7 bases. The germline CDR1 and CDR2 sequences are SQVTM and ANQGSEA. This CDR3 region has 14 residues. With V trimmed by 6 bases and J by 0 bases, 5 bases remained unmatched.